The 20 T cell receptor beta chains below were found in one sample sequenced in a study of T cells in women clearing cervical HPV infection. Generated by immunoSEQ multiplex PCR, the TCRdb table keeps only in-frame clones and is missing some. Its listing shows over 45,000 clones. Material for sequencing was blood buffy coat. The source of these receptors is a woman aged 18 to 75 with a cervical HPV16 infection that either progressed to CIN3+ or cleared (not recorded which).

CDR3 protein: CASSRPTGKGYEQYF. CDR3 DNA (partial): TGTGCCAGCAGCCGACCGACAGGGAAAGGCTACGAG. The chain combines TRBV5-6 with TRBJ2-7; 7 nucleotides align to TRBD1. The CDR3 end lies 3 residues beyond the end of the read and is filled in from the germline J gene. The V and J ends lost 4 bases and 3 bases, in that order; junction bases with no gene match: 10. The CDR3 sequence is 15 residues long. The germline CDR1 and CDR2 sequences are SGHDT and YYEEEE.

In the case of this clone: The CDR3 goes on 3 residues after the read ends, and that part is filled in from the germline J gene. Other DNA sequences within the sample encode an identical CDR3. The chain uses TRBV5-1 and TRBJ1-2; D may be TRBD1 (6 bases). The CDR3 covers 15 residues. CDR1 and CDR2 from the germline V gene are SGHRS and YFSETQ. Incomplete CDR3 DNA: TGCGCCAGCAGCTTGCTCGTCGGGGGGCCGAACGGG. This encodes CASSLLVGGPNG. The CDR3 in its entirety is CASSLLVGGPNGYTF.

Comment on this clone: The CDR3 end is not reached by the read, which stops 3 residues before it; the germline J gene fills it in. The J gene is TRBJ1-5, the V gene TRBV20-1; D is ambiguous. The CDR3 spans 15 residues. V gave up 4 bases and J gave up 5 bases, with 18 bases separating them. Germline loops: CDR1 DFQATT, CDR2 SNEGSKA (reference sequence). This CDR3 is CSAIQPGRGDQPQHF. Partial CDR3 DNA: TGCAGTGCTATTCAGCCAGGACGCGGGGATCAGCCC.

The CDR3 loop is CASSGWTPMSEKLFF. CDR3 DNA (partial): TGTGCCAGCAGTGGCTGGACACCCATGAGTGAAAAA. This chain joins TRBV6-1 and TRBJ1-4; D may be TRBD1 (5 bases). The read ends 3 residues before the CDR3 terminus; that terminus is restored from the germline J gene. The CDR3 covers 15 residues. Germline-derived CDR1 and CDR2 are MNHNS and SASEGT. With 4 bases removed from V and 7 bases from J, the gap between germline ends came to 16 bases.

To note about this clone: With the read ending 3 residues before the CDR3 end, the germline J gene is used to fill in that end. The chain is built from TRBV5-4 and TRBJ2-5; possible D gene TRBD1, 5 bases. Germline CDR1 is SGHNT and CDR2 is YYREEE (reference sequence). The ends were cut back, 0 bases at V and 5 bases at J, with 14 bases in the middle. This CDR3 has 15 amino acids. The DNA read from the CDR3 is TGTGCCAGCAGCTTGGGGGGCAGCCGATGGGAGACC. As protein: CASSLGGSRWET. The full-length CDR3 reads as CASSLGGSRWETQYF.

As for this clone: The read terminates 3 residues before the CDR3 end, so the remaining end is supplied by the germline J gene. Distinct nucleotide sequences in the sample also encode this CDR3. The gene calls are TRBV23-1 and TRBJ1-3, with TRBD1 identical over 8 bases. TRBV23-1 is flagged as an ORF with uncertain function. The CDR3 sequence is 13 residues long. CDR3 loop: CASSHTTGASIYF. The DNA read from the CDR3 is TGCGCCAGCAGTCATACGACAGGGGCCTCC.

As regards this clone: The read gets to within 3 residues of the CDR3 end, and the germline J gene fills in the rest. This rearrangement joins TRBV27 to TRBJ2-5; TRBD1 agrees at 11 bases. There are 15 residues in the CDR3. The germline V gene has CDR1 MNHEY and CDR2 SMNVEV (reference sequence). Unmatched junction bases numbered 7, after V lost 5 bases and J lost 5 bases. The CDR3 reads CASSRTGGSGETQYF. The CDR3 bases that were read are TGTGCCAGCAGTCGGACAGGGGGCTCAGGTGAGACC.

Remarks on this clone: With the read ending 3 residues before the CDR3 end, the germline J gene is used to fill in that end. The chain couples TRBV6-1 to TRBJ2-2, with D perhaps matching TRBD1 (5 bases). The CDR3 is made up of 15 amino acids. Germline V gene lookup returns CDR1 MNHNS and CDR2 SASEGT. CDR3 protein: CASSELRSGANVLFF. The sequenced CDR3 bases are TGTGCCAGCAGTGAACTTCGCTCTGGGGCCAACGTG.

The sequenced part of the CDR3 DNA is TGTGCCAGCAGCTTACGGGGGTACTACACAGATACG. It yields the protein CASSLRGYYTDT. The entire CDR3 reads CASSLRGYYTDTQYF. This chain joins TRBV7-2 and TRBJ2-3; possibly TRBD2 for D (6 bases). The read falls 3 residues short of the CDR3 end, and the missing part is taken from the germline J gene. V was cut by 2 bases and J by 2 bases, with 11 bases left in between. Germline loops: CDR1 SGHTA, CDR2 FQGNSA. This CDR3 is 15 amino acids long. The full variable domain, rest sourced from reference TRBV7-2 and TRBJ2-3, is GAGVSQSPSNKVTEKGKDVELRCDPISGHTALYWYRQSLGQGLEFLIYFQGNSAPDKSGLPSDRFSAERTGGSVSTLTIQRTQQEDSAVYLCASSLRGYYTDTQYFGPGTRLTVL.

CDR3 bases read: TGCGCCAGCAGCTTGGGGGCAGGGGGTAGCAATCAGCCG. Amino acids: CASSLGAGGSNQP. The whole CDR3 reads CASSLGAGGSNQPQYF. This chain joins TRBV5-1 and TRBJ2-3; the match to TRBD1 covers 7 bases. The read terminates 3 residues before the CDR3 end, so the remaining end is supplied by the germline J gene. The CDR3 is 16 residues long. CDR1 is SGHRS, CDR2 YFSETQ, per germline.

With regard to this clone: The CDR3 end is not reached by the read, which stops 3 residues before it; the germline J gene fills it in. The chain links TRBV5-1 to TRBJ2-3; TRBD2 matches 8 bases. The J segment lost 1 base and the V segment lost 1 base, leaving 5 bases of the junction unmatched. This CDR3 spans 16 amino acids. Germline CDR1 SGHRS, CDR2 YFSETQ. The sequenced CDR3 bases are TGCGCCAGCAGCTTGCCCGGGGGGGCCGGCACAGATACG. Its protein product is CASSLPGGAGTDT. The whole CDR3 protein reads CASSLPGGAGTDTQYF.

With regard to this clone: The CDR3 is cut off 3 residues early in the read; its end comes from the germline J gene. The chain joins TRBV6-2 or TRBV6-3 to TRBJ1-2, with 7 bases identical to TRBD1. Germline CDR1 MNHEY, CDR2 SVGEGT. The CDR3 covers 16 residues. The DNA read from the CDR3 is TGTGCCAGCAGCGACAGGGCAGGAGCTTTATCCTACGAC. Translation gives CASSDRAGALSYD. The complete CDR3 reads CASSDRAGALSYDYTF.

Note on this clone: The read ends 3 residues shy of where the CDR3 ends; the end is completed using the germline J gene. The chain combines TRBV19 with TRBJ2-4, with D perhaps matching TRBD2 (7 bases). Germline CDR1 is LNHDA and CDR2 is SQIVND (reference sequence). This CDR3 region has 15 residues. CDR3 bases read: TGTGCCAGTAGTGGCTCGACAGGTGGGGACTATGGT. It is translated as CASSGSTGGDYG. The complete CDR3 sequence is CASSGSTGGDYGQYF.

With regard to this clone: Read coverage stops 3 residues before the CDR3 terminus; the germline J gene supplies the remainder. This chain links TRBV5-6 with TRBJ2-7; TRBD2 is a possible D gene (6 bases). Germline CDR1 SGHDT, CDR2 YYEEEE. V lost 4 bases and J lost 2, with 13 bases in between. CDR3 length: 14 residues. The CDR3 is CASSEAGTPYEQYF. The CDR3 bases that were read are TGTGCCAGCAGCGAGGCAGGGACTCCCTACGAG.

Of note for this clone: The read ends 3 residues before the CDR3 terminus; that terminus is restored from the germline J gene. This chain joins TRBV30 and TRBJ2-3, with 9 nucleotides matching TRBD2. CDR3 length: 17 residues. Germline V lookup: CDR1 GTSNPN, CDR2 SVGIG (reference sequence). V lost 2 bases, J lost 5 bases, and 14 bases stayed unmatched. Here the CDR3 reads CAWSNPTGTSIQDTQYF. The CDR3 bases that were read are TGTGCCTGGAGTAACCCAACCGGGACTAGCATCCAAGATACG.

On this clone itself: Read data end 3 residues before the CDR3 end; the end is taken from the germline J gene. This chain connects TRBV20-1 to TRBJ1-1; perhaps TRBD1 as D (5 bases). The germline gives CDR1 DFQATT, CDR2 SNEGSKA (reference sequence). There are 13 residues in the CDR3. V shed 1 base and J shed 5 bases, with 11 bases lying between them. CDR3 residues: CSARGQIGTEAFF. The part of the CDR3 DNA that was read is TGCAGTGCTAGAGGACAGATCGGGACTGAA.

Worth noting for this clone: The CDR3 end lies 3 residues beyond the end of the read and is filled in from the germline J gene. This chain connects TRBV19 to TRBJ2-4; TRBD1 matches at 7 bases. The germline CDR1 and CDR2 sequences are LNHDA and SQIVND (reference sequence). The CDR3 runs to 13 residues. The CDR3 loop reads CASSTTGMEGQYF. CDR3 DNA (partial): TGTGCCAGTAGTACGACAGGGATGGAAGGT.

With regard to this clone: The read comes to an end 3 residues before the CDR3 does, leaving the germline J gene to fill in the end. The rearrangement uses TRBV4-1 and TRBJ2-3, with 8 positions matching TRBD1. The germline V gene encodes CDR1 MGHRA and CDR2 YSYEKL. The V gene end was trimmed by 4 bases and the J gene end by 5 bases; junction bases not matched to a gene: 11. The CDR3 runs to 16 residues. The CDR3 loop is CASSPRQGKDGDTQYF. The DNA read from the CDR3 is TGCGCCAGCAGCCCTAGACAGGGGAAGGATGGAGATACG.

With respect to this clone: The read terminates 3 residues before the CDR3 end, so the remaining end is supplied by the germline J gene. The chain uses TRBV10-3 and TRBJ1-6; 7 bases map to TRBD1. V dropped 6 bases and J dropped 7; count of bases not matched to a gene: 3. Germline-derived CDR1 and CDR2 are ENHRY and SYGVKD. CDR3 size: 13 residues. CDR3 loop: CAIRGDRNSPLHF. The sequenced part of the CDR3 DNA is TGTGCCATCAGGGGGGACAGAAATTCACCC.

Turning to this clone: The read comes to an end 3 residues before the CDR3 does, leaving the germline J gene to fill in the end. The chain uses TRBV7-3 and TRBJ2-7; D perhaps matches TRBD2 (6 bases). This CDR3 contains 14 residues. Germline loops: CDR1 SGHTA, CDR2 FQGTGA. Trimming took off 6 bases at V and 5 bases at J, with 17 bases between the two ends. Partial CDR3 DNA: TGTGCCAGCAGTCCGTCTGGAGGGCACCACGAG. Translation: CASSPSGGHHE. The entire CDR3 protein is CASSPSGGHHEQYF.